The 7 T cell receptor beta chains below come from one sample, sequenced in a study of T-cell memory formation after mild COVID-19 (dated by TCRdb to about 2021). Library construction relied on 5' RACE. Sequenced using an Illumina NovaSeq 6000. Through fastp at Q25 and MiXCR, TCRdb rebuilt clones from the public reads, retaining in-frame beta chains. Rows matching on CDR3 protein sequence are summarized as one entry with the most common DNA and genes. The sample includes some 600,000 distinct CDR3 sequences, with approximately 15% observed a single time. Just over 8% of the sample is in the top ten clones. Sequenced: PBMCs or a T cell subset sorted from them (not recorded which). The receptors were sampled from an adult woman who had mild COVID-19 (a few samples of this study predate the infection). The sample titles of this study are shuffled in the database, so cell type and time point are left out; the donor was told from shared clones.

The chain combines TRBV11-3 with TRBJ1-1; D gene unclear. V lost 2 bases, J lost 6 bases, and 10 bases lay in between. Per the germline V gene, CDR1 is SGHNT and CDR2 is YENEEA. CDR3 size: 13 residues. The chain's CDR3 is CASSLSGYAEAFF. The CDR3 DNA reads TGTGCCAGCAGCTTATCGGGTTACGCTGAAGCTTTCTTT.

This sequence joins TRBV5-1 and TRBJ2-5; D may be TRBD1 or TRBD2 (5 bases each). V was trimmed by 8 bases and J by 1 base, leaving 12 bases between them. This CDR3 has 13 amino acids. Germline V gene data show CDR1 as SGHRS and CDR2 as YFSETQ. The CDR3 bases are TGCGCCAGTAGGGAAGGGACCCAAGAGACCCAGTACTTC. It is translated as CASREGTQETQYF.

In its sample, this clonotype was seen a few times. The chain has TRBV7-2 and TRBJ2-5; D is uncertain. The V gene lost 6 bases and the J gene lost 5 bases, with 16 bases spanning the gap. CDR1 is SGHTA and CDR2 is FQGNSA in the germline V gene. CDR3 length equals 14 residues. CDR3 amino acids: CASRRRPFLETQYF. CDR3 nucleotides: TGTGCCAGCAGGAGACGGCCTTTTCTGGAGACCCAGTACTTC.

The rearrangement uses TRBV4-1 and TRBJ2-5; no firm D call. CDR1 is MGHRA, CDR2 YSYEKL, per germline. The CDR3 is 18 residues long. Trimming cost V 0 bases and J 3 bases, with 20 bases left between them. The CDR3 coding sequence is TGCGCCAGCAGCCAAGACGACAACAGAGCTTTCGCGAAAGAGACCCAGTACTTC. It is translated as CASSQDDNRAFAKETQYF.

This clonotype was seen only a few times. The rearrangement joins TRBV19 to TRBJ1-1; 12 bases map to TRBD1. Losses at the gene ends were 3 bases for V and 2 bases for J; bases not matched to a gene: 7. The CDR3 covers 17 residues. Germline V lookup: CDR1 LNHDA, CDR2 SQIVND (reference sequence). This chain's CDR3 is CASSMVGQGAINTEAFF. CDR3 nucleotides: TGTGCCAGTAGTATGGTGGGACAGGGGGCAATCAACACTGAAGCTTTCTTT.

This clonotype was found a few times. V is TRBV3-1 and J is TRBJ1-1, with 8 bases identical to TRBD1. The J segment lost 3 bases and the V segment lost 4 bases, leaving 7 bases of the junction unmatched. The CDR3 contains 15 residues. The germline V gene encodes CDR1 LGHDT and CDR2 YNNKEL (reference sequence). The CDR3 DNA follows: TGTGCCAGCAGCCGGGGAGGACAGGGTCACACTGAAGCTTTCTTT. Its translation: CASSRGGQGHTEAFF.

A word on this clonotype: Compared with germline, one end of the junction differs, possibly owing to a read error. V and J are TRBV6-2 or TRBV6-3 and TRBJ1-1, with unresolved D. The CDR3 runs to 12 residues. Germline V gene data show CDR1 as MNHEY and CDR2 as SVGEGT. CDR3 coding DNA: TGTGCCAGCAGTACAGTGAACACTGATGCTTTCTTT. Amino acid sequence: CASSTVNTDAFF.